This T cell receptor beta chain emerged from a study of blood T cell repertoires in COVID-19. Study-level background: Sites across the United States, Italy and Spain contributed samples from acute and convalescent COVID-19. The analysed material was cDNA or gDNA that came from T cells, B-cell-depleted T cells, or PBMCs.

The germline V gene has CDR1 SNHLY and CDR2 FYNNEI. This CDR3 has 17 residues. V dropped 7 bases and J dropped 1 base, with 20 bases sitting between them. Methods used by the authors: Reference gene primer amplification yielded estimated nucleated cell counts. Libraries were prepared by immunoSEQ multiplex PCR; TCRdb keeps only in-frame clonotypes and omits some of them. That table is the source of V, J and clone size, and D and trimming were worked out from the DNA. Of 250,000 or so clones listed, 65% to 85% were seen once; the top ten hold 1.5%. The receptor comes from a middle-aged woman who had recovered from COVID-19. Sequenced material: peripheral blood. The gene calls are TRBV2 and TRBJ1-5, with D maybe TRBD1 (6 bases). The CDR3 DNA sequence: TGTGCCAGCATGGGCGGGGGGCAGTCGAAAAGCAATCAGCCCCAGCATTTT. Its protein is CASMGGGQSKSNQPQHF.